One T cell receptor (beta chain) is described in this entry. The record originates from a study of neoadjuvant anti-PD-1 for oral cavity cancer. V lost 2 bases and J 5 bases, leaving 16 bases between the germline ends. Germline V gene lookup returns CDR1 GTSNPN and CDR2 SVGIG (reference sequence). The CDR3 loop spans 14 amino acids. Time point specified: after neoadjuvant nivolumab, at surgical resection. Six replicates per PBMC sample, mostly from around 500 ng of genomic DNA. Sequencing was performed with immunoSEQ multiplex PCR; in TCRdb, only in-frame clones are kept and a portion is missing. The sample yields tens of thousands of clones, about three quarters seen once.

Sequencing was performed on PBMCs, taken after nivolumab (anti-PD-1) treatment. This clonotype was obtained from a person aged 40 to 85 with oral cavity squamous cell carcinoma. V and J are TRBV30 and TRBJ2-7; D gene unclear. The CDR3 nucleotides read TGTGCCTGGAGTATTGGGTCTCTTTATGACGAGCAGTACTTC. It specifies CAWSIGSLYDEQYF.